The clone carrying this T cell receptor (beta chain) was counted between two and nine times. Its cognate antigen is unknown. These data originate in a study of cytomegalovirus exposure and HLA in healthy donors. Overall study findings and caveats: Reports credit the classifier with highly specific, highly sensitive diagnosis of cytomegalovirus status. Only CMV serostatus was available as immune exposure information. In an earlier analysis, about 87% or about 30%: the productive usage of most TCR beta V segments. Several of the most significant clusters appeared linked to common viral pathogens, based on a later analysis.

With 60 Vbeta and 13 Jbeta primers, the PCR was carried out. The assay was immunoSEQ multiplex PCR, and TCRdb's table has in-frame clones only and misses some. Of approximately 120,000 clones in the sample, approximately 85% are singletons; the top ten hold about 7%. V was shortened by 0 bases and J by 7 bases, with 10 bases between the two germline ends. This CDR3 is built from 13 residues. Germline V lookup: CDR1 LNHNV, CDR2 YYDKDF (reference sequence). This chain links TRBV15 with TRBJ2-7; D possibly corresponds to TRBD2 (5 bases). This TCR was recovered from a woman in her thirties in good health and CMV-seropositive. Input material: PBMCs. The CDR3 protein is CATSRDLGSEQYF. CDR3 coding DNA: TGTGCCACCAGCAGAGATTTGGGGAGTGAGCAGTACTTC.